These 32 T cell receptor beta chains came from one sample sequenced in a study of T-cell reconstitution after alpha-beta-depleted transplantation in children. Using unique molecular identifiers, the investigators prepared the TCRbeta library. In TCRdb, the PCR reads were re-called with MiXCR into one record per CDR3 protein. The data contain about 360,000 distinct CDR3 sequences, roughly 15% of them singletons. Sequencing used PBMCs, obtained from the stem cell graft. These receptors all come from a human donor who donated a stem cell graft to a child with Fanconi anemia.

The chain is built from TRBV3-1 and TRBJ2-1; D not certain. V lost 0 bases, J lost 0 bases, and 12 bases lay in between. This CDR3 spans 17 amino acids. Germline V gene lookup returns CDR1 LGHDT and CDR2 YNNKEL (reference sequence). This CDR3 is CASSQDRTVSSYNEQFF. CDR3 DNA sequence: TGTGCCAGCAGCCAAGATAGGACGGTTAGCTCCTACAATGAGCAGTTCTTC.

The chain is built from TRBV11-2 and TRBJ1-3; D possibly corresponds to TRBD1 (5 bases). The germline V gene encodes CDR1 SGHAT and CDR2 FQNNGV. The CDR3 has 15 amino acids. V was trimmed by 3 bases and J by 4 bases, leaving 13 bases between them. The CDR3 region has the DNA TGTGCCAGCAGCTTTTCGGACGGGGGAGGAAACACCATATATTTT. This codes for CASSFSDGGGNTIYF.

This clonotype was seen a few times. This chain connects TRBV3-1 to TRBJ2-5, with 9 nucleotides matching TRBD1. The germline CDR1 and CDR2 sequences are LGHDT and YNNKEL (reference sequence). After removal of 4 bases from V and 3 bases from J, the junction contained 3 bases not matched to a gene. The CDR3 extends over 14 amino acids. CDR3 in amino acids: CASSPRTGEETQYF. DNA of the CDR3: TGTGCCAGCAGCCCACGGACAGGGGAAGAGACCCAGTACTTC.

This clonotype was seen a few times. The chain recombines TRBV20-1 with TRBJ2-3, with 8 bases that match TRBD2. The germline V gene encodes CDR1 DFQATT and CDR2 SNEGSKA (reference sequence). The CDR3 consists of 15 residues. V shed 3 bases and J 2 bases; nucleotides not matched to a gene: 7. The CDR3 loop is CSASGAGAYTDTQYF. Written as DNA, the CDR3 is TGCAGTGCTAGTGGAGCGGGGGCCTACACAGATACGCAGTATTTT.

This clonotype was picked up many times. Here the CDR3 reads CASGLETSGNTIYF. The CDR3 nucleotides read TGTGCCAGCGGTCTGGAAACCTCTGGAAACACCATATATTTT. The V and J genes are TRBV12-3 or TRBV12-4 and TRBJ1-3; unclear D gene. The CDR3 is 14 amino acids. Trimming cost V 8 bases and J 0 bases, with 11 bases left between them.

This clonotype was detected ten times or more. The chain couples TRBV12-3 or TRBV12-4 to TRBJ2-1, with 11 bases fitting TRBD1. V shed 1 base, J shed 5 bases, and the junction held 1 base outside the gene matches. The CDR3 contains 15 residues. Here the CDR3 reads CASSLGGQGDNEQFF. CDR3 bases: TGTGCCAGCAGTTTAGGGGGACAGGGGGACAATGAGCAGTTCTTC.

The sample holds a few counts of this clonotype. The chain has TRBV2 and TRBJ1-1; TRBD1 is a possible D gene (5 bases). The CDR3 has 15 amino acids. The germline V and J ends were trimmed by 7 bases and 6 bases, with 21 bases remaining between them. Germline V CDR1 and CDR2: SNHLY, FYNNEI. This CDR3 reads CASTDSPIEGSEAFF. The CDR3 nucleotides read TGTGCCAGCACCGACAGCCCTATTGAGGGTTCTGAAGCTTTCTTT.

This clonotype was seen a few times. The chain links TRBV4-3 to TRBJ1-1; D remains ambiguous. The CDR3 totals 16 residues. Germline V gene data show CDR1 as LGHNA and CDR2 as YSLEER. Trimming shortened V by 0 bases and J by 0 bases, and 11 bases separated the two germline ends. Here the CDR3 reads CASSQDRLIMNTEAFF. For the CDR3, the DNA is TGCGCCAGCAGCCAAGATAGACTGATCATGAACACTGAAGCTTTCTTT.

This clonotype was counted a few times. The genes are TRBV20-1 and TRBJ1-1; TRBD1 agrees at 7 bases. The germline gives CDR1 DFQATT, CDR2 SNEGSKA (reference sequence). V lost 0 bases, J lost 0 bases, and 7 bases stayed unmatched. The CDR3 totals 16 residues. In nucleotides, the CDR3 is TGCAGTGCTAGAGATGACAGGGTGGGGATGAACACTGAAGCTTTCTTT. Translating it yields CSARDDRVGMNTEAFF.

On this clonotype: A read error is possible here, since a much larger clone lies one base away. This likely comes from a read error, as the CDR3 has no conserved phenylalanine or tryptophan at its end. The V and J genes are TRBV5-6 and TRBJ2-3; a weak D match, TRBD2 (5 bases). Looked up from germline, CDR1 is SGHDT and CDR2 is YYEEEE. The CDR3 has 11 amino acids. Between the trimmed V and J ends, which lost 3 bases and 6 bases, there was a span of 5 bases. The CDR3, as DNA: TGTGCCAGCAGCTGGAGGGATACGCAGTATTAT. This gives the protein CASSWRDTQYY.

This clonotype was seen more than once but under ten times. The rearrangement joins TRBV12-3 or TRBV12-4 to TRBJ2-7, with 8 bases lining up with TRBD1. CDR3 length: 16 amino acids. With V trimmed by 2 bases and J by 1 base, 7 bases remained unmatched. In nucleotides, the CDR3 is TGTGCCAGCAGTTTATCAAAAGGACAGGGTTCCTACGAGCAGTACTTC. It yields the protein CASSLSKGQGSYEQYF.

This clonotype occurred a few times. The V call is TRBV11-2, the J call TRBJ2-1, with D possibly being TRBD2 (6 bases). Germline loops: CDR1 SGHAT, CDR2 FQNNGV. V lost 3 bases and J 8 bases, leaving 11 bases between the germline ends. This CDR3 has 13 residues. The CDR3 DNA sequence: TGTGCCAGCAGCTTGGGGACTGGGTATGAGCAGTTCTTC. Residues: CASSLGTGYEQFF.

This clonotype was picked up many times. This chain uses TRBV12-3 or TRBV12-4 with TRBJ1-6; D unresolved. V shed 5 bases and J shed 7 bases, with 9 bases lying between them. This CDR3 contains 13 residues. In DNA form, the CDR3 reads TGTGCCAGCAGTGAATACCTAAATTCACCCCTCCACTTT. Protein: CASSEYLNSPLHF.

Concerning this clonotype: A much larger clone differs from this one at a single base, so this may be a read error. V and J are TRBV20-1 and TRBJ2-6, with D possibly matching TRBD1 (5 bases). Germline-derived CDR1 and CDR2 are DFQATT and SNEGSKA (reference sequence). The CDR3 totals 18 residues. The CDR3 spells CSARDLARTNSGANILTF. CDR3 nucleotide sequence: TGCAGTGCTAGAGATCTCGCCCGGACCAACTCTGGGGCCAACATCCTGACTTTC.

V gene TRBV20-1 combines with J gene TRBJ1-6; 7 bases map to TRBD1. CDR3 size: 14 residues. Germline trimming cut 2 bases from V and 7 bases from J; bases unmatched to any gene: 5. Germline V gene data show CDR1 as DFQATT and CDR2 as SNEGSKA (reference sequence). CDR3 sequence reads: CSARPPTGNSPLHF. DNA for the CDR3: TGCAGTGCTAGACCTCCGACAGGGAATTCACCCCTCCACTTT.

In its sample, this clonotype was seen many times. The chain uses TRBV6-5 and TRBJ1-1; the D is unclear. The CDR3 runs to 11 residues. Germline CDR1 MNHEY, CDR2 SVGAGI. V lost 6 bases, J lost 3 bases, and 5 bases lay in between. The CDR3 loop reads CASSRDTEAFF. The DNA of the CDR3 is TGTGCCAGCAGCCGGGACACTGAAGCTTTCTTT.

This clonotype was seen only once. The chain couples TRBV6-2 or TRBV6-3 to TRBJ2-7; maybe TRBD1 (6 bases). V lost 5 bases and J lost 4, with 12 bases in between. Germline V gene lookup returns CDR1 MNHEY and CDR2 SVGEGT. The CDR3 length is 13 residues. The CDR3 is CASSRSDRYEQYV. Written as DNA, the CDR3 is TGTGCCAGCAGTCGATCAGACAGGTACGAGCAGTACGTC.

The genes are TRBV6-1 and TRBJ2-2; 7 bases are shared with TRBD2. The CDR3 has 14 amino acids. The V gene end was trimmed by 5 bases and the J gene end by 6 bases; junction bases not matched to a gene: 6. Germline V gene sequence: CDR1 MNHNS, CDR2 SASEGT. Written as DNA, the CDR3 is TGTGCCAGCAGTCAAACCGGGAGGCCCGGGGAGCTGTTTTTT. As protein: CASSQTGRPGELFF.

This clonotype showed up just a few times. This sequence joins TRBV15 and TRBJ1-5, with D perhaps TRBD1 (5 bases). V lost 0 bases to trimming and J lost 4 bases, with 16 bases between them. The CDR3 runs 17 residues. Looked up from germline, CDR1 is LNHNV and CDR2 is YYDKDF (reference sequence). DNA for the CDR3: TGTGCCACCAGCAGAGACGGGGGAAGGTTCGCAAATCAGCCCCAGCATTTT. Residues: CATSRDGGRFANQPQHF. The full variable domain, with the rest looked up from reference TRBV15 and TRBJ1-5, is DAMVIQNPRYQVTQFGKPVTLSCSQTLNHNVMYWYQQKSSQAPKLLFHYYDKDFNNEADTPDNFQSRRPNTSFCFLDIRSPGLGDTAMYLCATSRDGGRFANQPQHFGDGTRLSIL.

The rearrangement joins TRBV30 to TRBJ2-3; no clear D gene. Between the trimmed V and J ends, which lost 3 bases and 6 bases, there was a span of 7 bases. The V gene's germline CDR1 is GTSNPN and CDR2 SVGIG (reference sequence). The CDR3 is made up of 11 amino acids. The CDR3 coding sequence is TGTGCCTGGAGCATAGGGGATACGCAGTATTTT. Amino acids: CAWSIGDTQYF. Full variable domain (rest looked up from reference TRBV30 and TRBJ2-3): SQTIHQWPATLVQPVGSPLSLECTVEGTSNPNLYWYRQAAGRGLQLLFYSVGIGQISSEVPQNLSASRPQDRQFILSSKKLLLSDSGFYLCAWSIGDTQYFGPGTRLTVL.

This clonotype was recorded many times. The chain is built from TRBV2 and TRBJ2-7; D call uncertain. CDR1 and CDR2 from the germline V gene are SNHLY and FYNNEI. This CDR3 has 16 amino acids. Trimming cost V 2 bases and J 5 bases, with 19 bases left between them. CDR3 bases: TGTGCCAGCAGTGAAAGAGAAGTGTCACCTAAGGACGAGCAGTACGTC. It specifies CASSEREVSPKDEQYV.

This chain connects TRBV30 to TRBJ2-1; D possibly corresponds to TRBD1 (6 bases). V was trimmed by 3 bases and J by 4 bases, leaving 19 bases between them. CDR1 GTSNPN and CDR2 SVGIG come from the germline V gene (reference sequence). The CDR3 loop spans 16 amino acids. In DNA form, the CDR3 reads TGTGCCTGGAGCGTAGTCCGGGACAACGTATACAATGAGCAGTTCTTC. Encoded protein: CAWSVVRDNVYNEQFF.

The V and J genes are TRBV10-3 and TRBJ2-3; no clear D gene. Germline CDR1 and CDR2: ENHRY and SYGVKD. The CDR3 covers 13 residues. Trimming shortened V by 0 bases and J by 3 bases, and 4 bases separated the two germline ends. CDR3 protein: CAISESMTDTQYF. The CDR3 DNA is TGTGCCATCAGTGAGTCAATGACAGATACGCAGTATTTT.

The chain has TRBV5-1 and TRBJ2-2, with D perhaps being TRBD1 or TRBD2 (5 bases each). The length of the CDR3 is 13 residues. Germline CDR1 SGHRS, CDR2 YFSETQ. The V gene lost 3 bases and the J gene lost 6 bases, with 9 bases spanning the gap. CDR3 nucleotides: TGCGCCAGCAGCTCCCAGGGACCCGGGGAGCTGTTTTTT. Encoded protein: CASSSQGPGELFF.

This clonotype was seen many times. In DNA form, the CDR3 reads TGCAGTGCCAAGCGGGGGGGCAGCGAGCAGTACTTC. It is translated as CSAKRGGSEQYF. The V call is TRBV20-1, the J call TRBJ2-7, with 10 bases fitting TRBD2. Germline values: CDR1 DFQATT, CDR2 SNEGSKA (reference sequence). This CDR3 is built from 12 residues. V gave up 6 bases and J gave up 6 bases; unmatched junction bases: 5.

This clonotype was counted many times. The rearrangement uses TRBV20-1 and TRBJ2-3; 10 bases fit TRBD2. The trim removed 6 bases at V and 6 bases at J, leaving 12 bases unmatched. Germline V gene lookup returns CDR1 DFQATT and CDR2 SNEGSKA (reference sequence). This CDR3 is built from 15 residues. Here the CDR3 reads CSAPRSGGAGDTQYF. For the CDR3, the DNA is TGCAGTGCGCCCCGGAGCGGGGGGGCTGGGGATACGCAGTATTTT.

This clonotype has more than one count but fewer than ten. The chain employs TRBV20-1 and TRBJ2-7, with 8 positions matching TRBD2. CDR1 and CDR2 from the germline V gene are DFQATT and SNEGSKA (reference sequence). With V trimmed by 0 bases and J by 6 bases, 4 bases remained unmatched. This CDR3 is 13 amino acids long. The chain's CDR3 is CSARDRGGSEQYV. For the CDR3, the DNA is TGCAGTGCTAGAGATCGGGGGGGATCCGAGCAGTACGTC.

This chain uses TRBV5-1 with TRBJ1-1, with a tentative D call TRBD1 (5 bases). Trimming took off 0 bases at V and 3 bases at J, with 12 bases between the two ends. CDR3 size: 15 residues. Germline lookup yields CDR1 SGHRS and CDR2 YFSETQ. The CDR3 loop reads CASSLVAREDTEAFF. In DNA form, the CDR3 reads TGCGCCAGCAGCTTGGTCGCCAGGGAGGACACTGAAGCTTTCTTT.

This clonotype was counted between two and nine times. The V and J genes are TRBV13 and TRBJ2-1; D remains unclear. The CDR3 runs 13 residues. Looked up from germline, CDR1 is PRHDT and CDR2 is FYEKMQ (reference sequence). V was pared by 3 bases and J by 6 bases, with 9 bases between. CDR3 loop: CASSFGSANEQFF. CDR3 bases: TGTGCCAGCAGCTTTGGCTCAGCCAATGAGCAGTTCTTC.

The rearrangement joins TRBV7-6 to TRBJ2-2, with D hard to call. With 4 bases removed from V and 4 bases from J, the gap between germline ends came to 10 bases. The CDR3 spans 14 residues. Per germline, CDR1 SGHVS and CDR2 FNYEAQ. The CDR3, as DNA: TGTGCCAGCAGCTCCTCGAGGTCCACCGGGGAGCTGTTTTTT. This codes for CASSSSRSTGELFF. Using reference TRBV7-6 and TRBJ2-2 for the parts outside the CDR3, the full variable domain is GAGVSQSPRYKVTKRGQDVALRCDPISGHVSLYWYRQALGQGPEFLTYFNYEAQQDKSGLPNDRFSAERPEGSISTLTIQRTEQRDSAMYRCASSSSRSTGELFFGEGSRLTVL.

This clonotype occurred many times. The V gene is TRBV12-3 or TRBV12-4, the J gene TRBJ2-5; D uncertain. The length of the CDR3 is 13 residues. V lost 3 bases and J 5 bases, leaving 10 bases between the germline ends. The chain's CDR3 is CASSFVQTETQYF. The CDR3 DNA reads as TGTGCCAGCAGTTTCGTTCAGACGGAGACCCAGTACTTC.

This clonotype appeared a few times. The chain couples TRBV10-3 to TRBJ1-1; 8 bases agree with TRBD1. The germline V gene has CDR1 ENHRY and CDR2 SYGVKD. The CDR3 covers 17 residues. V was clipped by 2 bases and J by 6 bases; unmatched bases: 14. In DNA form, the CDR3 reads TGTGCCATCAGTGAGCCCAGACAGGGGATAAGAGGCGCTGAAGCTTTCTTT. Encoded protein: CAISEPRQGIRGAEAFF.